The clone carrying this T cell receptor beta chain was detected ten times or more. The data derive from a study of T cells after yellow fever vaccination. CDR1 and CDR2 from the germline V gene are LNHNV and YYDKDF (reference sequence). This CDR3 contains 14 residues. The ends lost 0 bases at V and 4 bases at J; junction bases unmatched: 1. TCRdb passed the 5' RACE reads through MiXCR, listing each CDR3 protein once. Of some 500,000 distinct CDR3 sequences detected, approximately 15% appear once; the ten largest clones hold around 15%. Source: PBMCs, taken on the day of the yellow fever booster vaccination. The J gene is TRBJ2-7, the V gene TRBV15; 9 positions agree with TRBD1. This TCR was sampled from a man aged 30 to 39 who received the YFV17D yellow fever vaccine. The CDR3 protein is CATSREGQGYEQYF. The CDR3 coding sequence is TGTGCCACCAGCAGAGAGGGACAGGGTTACGAGCAGTACTTC.